Listed below are T cell receptor beta chains from one sample, sequenced in a study of blood T cell repertoires in COVID-19. Profiling relied on immunoSEQ multiplex PCR, and the TCRdb table lists in-frame clones only, not all of them. Among some 150,000 clones listed, around four fifths were seen once. The sequenced sample consisted of PBMCs or T cells enriched from blood (not recorded which). Source of these receptors: a woman aged 50 to 60 who had recovered from COVID-19. Both conserved end residues are part of each CDR3. A D gene is named only where the DNA matches it firmly. Size is stated for part of the rows, as once, few or many counts, or as a class when the clone is expanded.

DNA,CDR3,V,J,size,D
TGCAGCGTTGTCGACAGCAGGGCTGAAGCTTTCTTT,CSVVDSRAEAFF,TRBV29-1,TRBJ1-1,-,-
TGTGCCAGCAGCCCGAGGGAAGATACGCAGTATTTT,CASSPREDTQYF,TRBV3-1/TRBV3-2,TRBJ2-3,once,-
TGCGCCAGCAAGCGGGGGAACACTGAAGCTTTCTTT,CASKRGNTEAFF,TRBV5-1,TRBJ1-1,-,-
TGTGCCAGCAGCTTCCCCCAAGGGGGCGGGGGGAGCTCCTACAATGAGCAGTTCTTC,CASSFPQGGGGSSYNEQFF,TRBV7-2,TRBJ2-1,once,-
TGTGCCAGCAGCTTAGTATCCGAGACCCAGTACTTC,CASSLVSETQYF,TRBV11-1,TRBJ2-5,-,-
TGTGCCAGCTCACCTTCACAGGGGAGGAATTCACCCCTCCACTTT,CASSPSQGRNSPLHF,TRBV18,TRBJ1-6,-,TRBD1
TGTGCCAGCAATCCTAGCGGGAGAGGTGGGGAGACCCAGTACTTC,CASNPSGRGGETQYF,TRBV19,TRBJ2-5,-,TRBD2
TGTGCCAGCAGCTTTCAGGGGGCAGCCCAAGAGACCCAGTACTTC,CASSFQGAAQETQYF,TRBV11-3,TRBJ2-5,-,TRBD1
TGTGCCAGCAGCCCGGACAGGACTTGGTCACCCCTCCACTTT,CASSPDRTWSPLHF,TRBV3-1/TRBV3-2,TRBJ1-6,-,TRBD1
TGTGCCAGCAGTTACTACACTAGCTCAGGCGAGCAGTTCTTC,CASSYYTSSGEQFF,TRBV6-6,TRBJ2-1,-,-
TGTGCCAGCAAGACAGGGATCACTGAAGCTTTCTTT,CASKTGITEAFF,TRBV19,TRBJ1-1,-,TRBD1
TGCGCCAGCAGCCAAGAAAGGGGGCAAGCCCTCCACTTT,CASSQERGQALHF,TRBV4-3,TRBJ1-6,-,TRBD1
TGTGCCAGCAGCTTCATGGGACTAAGTTTTGAGCAGTTCTTC,CASSFMGLSFEQFF,TRBV7-9,TRBJ2-1,-,TRBD2
TGTGCCAGCAGCCCCGGGGGGGGTAACTCCTATAATTCACCCCTCCACTTT,CASSPGGGNSYNSPLHF,TRBV2,TRBJ1-6,once,-
TGTGCCAGCTCACCAGTCGGGGAGAACTATGGCTACACCTTC,CASSPVGENYGYTF,TRBV18,TRBJ1-2,-,-
TGTGCCAGCAGCATTTCCGACAGGGGTCTTGTTAGCTACACCTTC,CASSISDRGLVSYTF,TRBV7-9,TRBJ1-2,-,TRBD1
TGTGCCAGCAGCCTTACGGGACTAGCGGGACCGGGACCCGGGGAGCTGTTTTTT,CASSLTGLAGPGPGELFF,TRBV3-1/TRBV3-2,TRBJ2-2,once,TRBD2
TGTGCCAGCAGCCAAGATGAGAGAGGGTATGGCTACACCTTC,CASSQDERGYGYTF,TRBV3-1/TRBV3-2,TRBJ1-2,-,-
TGTGCCAGTAGTTACCCCCCCGGGGGGATCTACTATGGCTACACCTTC,CASSYPPGGIYYGYTF,TRBV19,TRBJ1-2,once,-
TGCGCCAGCAGCTTGGTTGGGGGGGCAGAGGACTACACCTTC,CASSLVGGAEDYTF,TRBV5-1,TRBJ1-2,once,-